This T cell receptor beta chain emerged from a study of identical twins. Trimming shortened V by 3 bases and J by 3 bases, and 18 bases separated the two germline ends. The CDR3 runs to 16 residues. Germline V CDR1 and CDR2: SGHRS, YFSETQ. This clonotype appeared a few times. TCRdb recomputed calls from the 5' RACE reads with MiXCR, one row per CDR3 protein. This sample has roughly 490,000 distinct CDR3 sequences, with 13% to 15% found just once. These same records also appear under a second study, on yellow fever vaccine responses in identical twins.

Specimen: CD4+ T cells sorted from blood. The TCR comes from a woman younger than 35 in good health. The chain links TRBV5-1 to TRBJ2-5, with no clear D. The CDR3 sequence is CASSSRVGTVKETQYF. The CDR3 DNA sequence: TGCGCCAGCAGCTCCCGGGTAGGAACAGTTAAAGAGACCCAGTACTTC.